This record covers a single TCR beta chain. Antigen: not known. These data are taken from a study of post-analysis software for immune sequencing data. General observations from the study: TRBV5-6, TRBV5-1 and TRBV20-1 belonged to a set of roughly five TRBV segments that were more frequent in patients than controls.

TCR beta cDNA libraries included unique molecular identifiers. Each CDR3 protein gets one entry after TCRdb re-called the PCR reads with MiXCR. The sample has roughly 800,000 distinct CDR3 sequences, about 45% seen once. V gave up 0 bases and J gave up 5 bases; unmatched junction bases: 4. The CDR3 runs 15 residues. Per the germline V gene, CDR1 is DFQATT and CDR2 is SNEGSKA (reference sequence). The sample taken for sequencing was blood. V usage is TRBV20-1 and J usage is TRBJ2-1; 10 nucleotides agree with TRBD2. This clonotype originated in a girl under 18 with multiple sclerosis. The CDR3, as DNA: TGCAGTGCTAGAGATTGGACTAGCGGAAACAATGAGCAGTTCTTC. Translated: CSARDWTSGNNEQFF.